The rows below give T cell receptor beta chains drawn from one sample of a study of chemoradiotherapy in HPV16-positive cancers. TCRdb keeps only in-frame clones here, not all; method: immunoSEQ multiplex PCR. The sample holds about 2,300 clones, approximately 86% seen once. The starting material was tumor tissue, obtained from a patient who underwent chemoradiotherapy. Receptors originate from a human donor with HPV-associated anogenital cancer. The CDR3 runs from the conserved cysteine through the conserved F or W. The D gene is left open where the match is weak. Only some rows state a clone size, as once, few, many or a class for expanded clones.

V	D	J	size	length	DNA	CDR3
TRBV29-1	-	TRBJ1-2	few	11	TGCAGCGTTGAAGAGTGGGGTGGCTACACCTTC	CSVEEWGGYTF
TRBV25-1	-	TRBJ2-1	-	16	TGTGCCAGCAGCCAGGAGGGTAGAGAGGTACGCAATGAGCAGTTCTTC	CASSQEGREVRNEQFF
TRBV11-3	-	TRBJ2-2	-	15	TGTGCCAGCAGCCCGGGCGAGACAGACACCGGGGAGCTGTTTTTT	CASSPGETDTGELFF
TRBV7-9	-	TRBJ2-3	-	14	TGTGCCAGCAGCTCTAGCCGGAGGGGAGATACGCAGTATTTT	CASSSSRRGDTQYF
TRBV6-1	-	TRBJ2-7	-	10	TGTGCCAGCAACTACTACGAGCAGTACTTC	CASNYYEQYF
TRBV4-1	TRBD1	TRBJ2-7	-	17	TGCGCCAGCAGCCCAATTCCGGGACAGGGGTCAAGGAACGAGCAGTACTTC	CASSPIPGQGSRNEQYF
TRBV5-1	TRBD1	TRBJ2-3	-	15	TGCGCCAGCAGCTTGGGACAGGGCCACACAGATACGCAGTATTTT	CASSLGQGHTDTQYF
TRBV6-1	-	TRBJ1-5	few	13	TGTGCCAGCAAGTATTCCGGGAATCAGCCCCAGCATTTT	CASKYSGNQPQHF
TRBV7-9	-	TRBJ1-4	-	16	TGTGCCAGCAGCTCCGGGAAACAGGGCGTTAATGAAAAACTGTTTTTT	CASSSGKQGVNEKLFF
TRBV30	-	TRBJ2-3	few	12	TGTGCCTGGAGTGGCGGGCGCGATACGCAGTATTTT	CAWSGGRDTQYF
TRBV10-3	-	TRBJ1-2	-	14	TGTGCCATCAGTGAGGACGGACGGGGCTATGGCTACACCTTC	CAISEDGRGYGYTF
TRBV5-6	-	TRBJ2-7	-	14	TGTGCCAGCAGAAGGAGGGGGGCCCACTACGAGCAGTACTTC	CASRRRGAHYEQYF
TRBV6-4	-	TRBJ2-2	once	13	TGTGCCAGCAGTGACTCGGCCACCGGGGAGCTGTTTTTT	CASSDSATGELFF
TRBV6-4	TRBD2	TRBJ2-7	-	19	TGTGCCAGCTATACCCGGGGGCTAGCGGGAGGCCCCGGGTTGGGCGAGCAGTACTTC	CASYTRGLAGGPGLGEQYF
TRBV6-1	-	TRBJ1-4	-	16	TGTGCCAGCAGTGACGGGACTCCGCTTGCGGGGGAAAAACTGTTTTTT	CASSDGTPLAGEKLFF
TRBV11-2	-	TRBJ1-1	-	13	TGTGCCAGCAGCTATCAATCGAACACTGAAGCTTTCTTT	CASSYQSNTEAFF
TRBV4-1	TRBD1	TRBJ2-5	-	16	TGCGCCAGCAGCCATGCTGGGACAGAACCCCAAGAGACCCAGTACTTC	CASSHAGTEPQETQYF
TRBV2	TRBD1	TRBJ1-1	few	16	TGTGCCAGCACCATGTCTCGTGGCAGGGGGCCCACTGAAGCTTTCTTT	CASTMSRGRGPTEAFF
TRBV4-1	TRBD2	TRBJ2-1	-	16	TGCGCCAGCAGCGGAAGGGGGTCTAGCGGGAACGGTGAGCAGTTCTTC	CASSGRGSSGNGEQFF
TRBV28	-	TRBJ2-3	-	15	TGTGCCAGCAGTTTGGGAGGGGGGGGCACTGATACGCAGTATTTT	CASSLGGGGTDTQYF
TRBV6-1	TRBD2	TRBJ2-2	-	15	TGTGCCAGCAGTGGACTAGCGGGGGGGCCCGGGGAGCTGTTTTTT	CASSGLAGGPGELFF
TRBV11-2	-	TRBJ1-3	-	15	TGTGCCAGCAGTCTAGTCGGATTCTCTGGAAACACCATATATTTT	CASSLVGFSGNTIYF
TRBV2	-	TRBJ2-1	few	15	TGTGCCAGCAGAGAACCCGGGACTCTATACAATGAGCAGTTCTTC	CASREPGTLYNEQFF
TRBV7-6	TRBD1	TRBJ1-2	-	15	TGTGCCAGCAGCACCGAAATGGGACAGGGGTATGGCTACACCTTC	CASSTEMGQGYGYTF
TRBV27	TRBD1	TRBJ1-1	-	14	TGTGCCAGCAGTCCCCCTCCGGGACAGGGAAAAGCTTTCTTT	CASSPPPGQGKAFF
TRBV6-1	TRBD1	TRBJ1-2	few	12	TGTGCCACCCTGGGACAGGGTGTAGGCTACACCTTC	CATLGQGVGYTF
TRBV5-6	-	TRBJ2-3	-	17	TGTGCCAGCAGCTTGTTCTCAGGCCCGACTAGCACAGATACGCAGTATTTT	CASSLFSGPTSTDTQYF
TRBV11-3	-	TRBJ2-3	-	12	TGTGCCAGCAGCTTTTACACAGATACGCAGTATTTT	CASSFYTDTQYF
TRBV15	-	TRBJ2-1	-	15	TGTGCCACCAGTTACGGGGGCGGAATCTACAATGAGCAGTTCTTC	CATSYGGGIYNEQFF
TRBV2	-	TRBJ1-3	-	15	TGTGCCAGCAGTGAGTTTTTGCAGGGGAGAAACACCATATATTTT	CASSEFLQGRNTIYF
TRBV11-2	-	TRBJ1-2	-	15	TGTGCCAGCAGCTTATATCGCCTTGAAGTGGGTGGCTACACCTTC	CASSLYRLEVGGYTF
TRBV19	-	TRBJ1-3	few	15	TGTGCCAGTATCCCCCGGGACTTAGCTGGAAACACCATATATTTT	CASIPRDLAGNTIYF
TRBV28	-	TRBJ1-5	-	17	TGTGCCAGCAGTTTAGCCAGGGAGGTAGGTAGCAATCAGCCCCAGCATTTT	CASSLAREVGSNQPQHF
TRBV2	-	TRBJ2-2	-	14	TGTGCCAGCAGTGGGGCCGGGAACACCGGGGAGCTGTTTTTT	CASSGAGNTGELFF
TRBV18	-	TRBJ1-2	-	14	TGTGCCAGCTCACCCGGGGGAACCGGCTATGGCTACACCTTC	CASSPGGTGYGYTF
TRBV5-1	-	TRBJ2-3	-	15	TGCGCCAGCAGCTTGTCGAGCGGGAGCACAGATACGCAGTATTTT	CASSLSSGSTDTQYF
TRBV7-6	-	TRBJ2-3	-	15	TGTGCCAGCGCCCCGGGGTTCCCTCTGACAGATACGCAGTATTTT	CASAPGFPLTDTQYF
TRBV5-4	-	TRBJ2-5	-	13	TGTGCCAGCACGGGCTGGCCCAAAGAGACCCAGTACTTC	CASTGWPKETQYF
TRBV27	-	TRBJ1-1	few	13	TGTGCCAGCAGTTTACAACACGACCGGGAAGCTTTCTTT	CASSLQHDREAFF
TRBV11-2	TRBD2	TRBJ2-1	-	14	TGTGCCAGCAGCTCGTGGACTAGCGGGGGCGCGCAGTTCTTC	CASSSWTSGGAQFF
TRBV7-8	TRBD1	TRBJ1-5	-	17	TGTGCCAGCAGCTTATCTGCGACAGGGGGTGGCAATCAGCCCCAGCATTTT	CASSLSATGGGNQPQHF
TRBV12-5	-	TRBJ2-5	-	14	TGTGCTAGTGGCGACGGGGGAGCGTTTGAGACCCAGTACTTC	CASGDGGAFETQYF
TRBV5-1	TRBD2	TRBJ2-5	-	16	TGCGCCAGCAGCTTGCATCCGCGGGAGACGGGGGAGACCCAGTACTTC	CASSLHPRETGETQYF
TRBV2	TRBD2	TRBJ2-5	-	15	TGTGCCAGCAGTGTGGGGACTACTCTGGGTGAGACCCAGTACTTC	CASSVGTTLGETQYF
TRBV7-9	-	TRBJ2-1	-	16	TGTGCCAGCAGCCCGCCTCAGGGAGATGTGGGGTATGAGCAGTTCTTC	CASSPPQGDVGYEQFF
TRBV28	-	TRBJ1-1	-	12	TGTGCCAGCAGTCCTGGACTCAACGGGGCTTTCTTT	CASSPGLNGAFF